The 30 T cell receptor beta chains given below trace back to one sample, sequenced in a study of T cell changes during pregnancy in multiple sclerosis. TCRdb's table, derived via immunoSEQ multiplex PCR, lists solely in-frame clones and lacks some. The table includes 45,000 to 50,000 clones, roughly 94% detected once. Specimen: CD8+ T cells from peripheral blood mononuclear cells, collected before pregnancy. The receptors here all came from a female donor with multiple sclerosis, enrolled in a pregnancy study.

This chain links TRBV10-3 with TRBJ1-2, with D uncertain. This CDR3 is built from 12 residues. Trimming shortened V by 2 bases and J by 4 bases, and 5 bases separated the two germline ends. Germline CDR1 and CDR2: ENHRY and SYGVKD. CDR3 sequence: CAISEGSYGYTF. CDR3 DNA: TGTGCCATCAGTGAGGGGAGCTATGGCTACACCTTC.

V is TRBV4-3 and J is TRBJ1-4; D call uncertain. CDR1 and CDR2 (germline): LGHNA, YSLEER. The CDR3 is made up of 15 amino acids. V lost 6 bases to trimming and J lost 3 bases, with 14 bases between them. For the CDR3, the DNA is TGCGCCAGCAGTCCGATGGGAGAGGCTAATGAAAAACTGTTTTTT. It specifies CASSPMGEANEKLFF.

The chain recombines TRBV5-1 with TRBJ2-3; 10 nucleotides line up with TRBD1. This CDR3 has 15 residues. The ends lost 4 bases at V and 2 bases at J; junction bases unmatched: 4. CDR1 and CDR2 (germline): SGHRS, YFSETQ. CDR3 in DNA: TGCGCCAGCAGCACGGGACAGGGGATCACAGATACGCAGTATTTT. It translates to CASSTGQGITDTQYF.

CDR3 nucleotides: TGTGCCAGCAGTTTAGATACCGCTGAAGCTTTCTTT. This encodes CASSLDTAEAFF. V and J are TRBV5-4 and TRBJ1-1; D ambiguous. The CDR3 totals 12 residues. The V gene's germline CDR1 is SGHNT and CDR2 YYREEE (reference sequence). V was pared by 5 bases and J by 6 bases, with 11 bases between.

The chain links TRBV4-3 to TRBJ2-3, with a possible D match to TRBD2 (6 bases). Germline CDR1 and CDR2: LGHNA and YSLEER. CDR3 length equals 14 residues. Deletions cut 2 bases from V and 4 bases from J, with 10 bases between. CDR3 sequence: CASSQYPGADTQYF. For the CDR3, the DNA is TGCGCCAGCAGCCAATATCCGGGGGCAGATACGCAGTATTTT.

In DNA, the CDR3 is TGTGCCAGCGGACGACAGGTTGGCCTAGGGAACACCATATATTTT. The encoded protein is CASGRQVGLGNTIYF. This chain connects TRBV7-9 to TRBJ1-3; D may be TRBD1 (6 bases). CDR1 is SEHNR and CDR2 is FQNEAQ in the germline V gene (reference sequence). CDR3 size: 15 residues. V lost 8 bases and J lost 7, with 21 bases in between.

The J gene is TRBJ2-7, the V gene TRBV23-1, with D possibly matching TRBD1 (5 bases). TRBV23-1 is reported as an ORF; its role is uncertain. Trimming removed 7 bases at V and 4 bases at J, with 20 bases between. The CDR3 spans 15 residues. The CDR3 protein is CASIPLSGFGYEQYF. The CDR3 DNA reads TGCGCCAGCATCCCCCTTTCAGGGTTCGGGTACGAGCAGTACTTC.

The chain is built from TRBV30 and TRBJ2-7, with unresolved D. Trimming stripped 4 bases from V and 0 bases from J, with 4 bases between. Germline values: CDR1 GTSNPN, CDR2 SVGIG (reference sequence). The CDR3 runs to 11 residues. CDR3 sequence (DNA): TGTGCCTGGACCGGCTCCTACGAGCAGTACTTC. Protein product: CAWTGSYEQYF. The full variable domain, completed using reference TRBV30 and TRBJ2-7, is SQTIHQWPATLVQPVGSPLSLECTVEGTSNPNLYWYRQAAGRGLQLLFYSVGIGQISSEVPQNLSASRPQDRQFILSSKKLLLSDSGFYLCAWTGSYEQYFGPGTRLTVT.

The V gene is TRBV7-8, the J gene TRBJ1-1; tentatively, D is TRBD1 (5 bases). With 6 bases removed from V and 2 bases from J, the gap between germline ends came to 19 bases. The CDR3 has 16 amino acids. Germline V gene sequence: CDR1 SGHVS, CDR2 FQNEAQ. In nucleotides, the CDR3 is TGTGCCAGCAGTCTTAATTCCGGGGGAATTAACACTGAAGCTTTCTTT. Its translation: CASSLNSGGINTEAFF. Supplemented by reference TRBV7-8 and TRBJ1-1, the full variable domain reads GAGVSQSPRYKVAKRGQDVALRCDPISGHVSLFWYQQALGQGPEFLTYFQNEAQLDKSGLPSDRFFAERPEGSVSTLKIQRTQQEDSAVYLCASSLNSGGINTEAFFGQGTRLTVV.

DNA of the CDR3: TGTGCCAGCAGCTTAGCCACCCTAGGGGGGGCGGATGGCTACACCTTC. This encodes CASSLATLGGADGYTF. The chain links TRBV11-2 to TRBJ1-2, with D tentatively TRBD1 (6 bases). CDR3 length: 16 amino acids. Germline-derived CDR1 and CDR2 are SGHAT and FQNNGV. Trimming took 1 base from V and 6 from J, leaving 18 bases between them. The whole variable domain, remainder taken from reference TRBV11-2 and TRBJ1-2, is EAGVAQSPRYKIIEKRQSVAFWCNPISGHATLYWYQQILGQGPKLLIQFQNNGVVDDSQLPKDRFSAERLKGVDSTLKIQPAKLEDSAVYLCASSLATLGGADGYTFGSGTRLTVV.

V is TRBV7-2 and J is TRBJ2-7; 11 bases fit TRBD1. This CDR3 is built from 15 residues. V lost 2 bases and J lost 3; bases outside the gene matches: 3. In germline, CDR1 is SGHTA, CDR2 FQGNSA. CDR3 region: CASSLTGTGGYEQYF. As DNA, the CDR3 is TGTGCCAGCAGCTTAACCGGGACAGGGGGCTACGAGCAGTACTTC. The full variable domain, in which reference TRBV7-2 and TRBJ2-7 provide the parts outside the CDR3, is GAGVSQSPSNKVTEKGKDVELRCDPISGHTALYWYRQSLGQGLEFLIYFQGNSAPDKSGLPSDRFSAERTGGSVSTLTIQRTQQEDSAVYLCASSLTGTGGYEQYFGPGTRLTVT.

The CDR3 region is CASMSSGTEAFF. The DNA for the CDR3 is TGTGCCAGCATGTCCAGCGGAACTGAAGCTTTCTTT. The rearrangement joins TRBV9 to TRBJ1-1; the D is unclear. V was shortened by 6 bases and J by 5 bases, with 11 bases between the two germline ends. Per the germline V gene, CDR1 is SGDLS and CDR2 is YYNGEE. The CDR3 totals 12 residues.

The chain has TRBV27 and TRBJ2-7; 7 positions match TRBD2. The CDR3 runs to 20 residues. The trim removed 2 bases at V and 3 bases at J, leaving 22 bases unmatched. CDR1 is MNHEY, CDR2 SMNVEV, per germline (reference sequence). The CDR3 loop reads CASSLLAGPGLGREIYEQYF. The CDR3 bases are TGTGCCAGCAGTTTACTGGCAGGGCCCGGGTTGGGGCGGGAGATCTACGAGCAGTACTTC.

Here the CDR3 reads CASSPSLTGVGYQETQYF. CDR3 in DNA: TGCGCCAGCAGCCCATCTCTTACAGGGGTAGGCTACCAAGAGACCCAGTACTTC. The V gene is TRBV10-2, the J gene TRBJ2-5; 7 bases align to TRBD1. Germline V gives CDR1 WSHSY, CDR2 SAAADI. The CDR3 consists of 18 residues. The J segment lost 0 bases and the V segment lost 6 bases, leaving 16 bases of the junction unmatched.

V gene TRBV6-1 combines with J gene TRBJ2-2; D is ambiguous. The CDR3 is 12 residues long. V lost 6 bases and J 5 bases, leaving 7 bases between the germline ends. From germline, CDR1 is MNHNS and CDR2 SASEGT. The CDR3 spells CASRSGTGELFF. CDR3 sequence (DNA): TGTGCCAGCAGGTCCGGGACCGGGGAGCTGTTTTTT.

Comment on this clone: This same CDR3 is encoded by further DNA sequences in the sample. This rearrangement joins TRBV6-1 to TRBJ2-5; 10 nucleotides match TRBD1. The ends lost 6 bases at V and 2 bases at J; junction bases unmatched: 0. This CDR3 has 13 residues. CDR1 MNHNS and CDR2 SASEGT come from the germline V gene. As DNA, the CDR3 is TGTGCCAGCAGGGGACAGGGGCAAGAGACCCAGTACTTC. It codes for CASRGQGQETQYF.

The chain uses TRBV6-5 and TRBJ2-1, with D unclear. The length of the CDR3 is 16 residues. The germline CDR1 and CDR2 sequences are MNHEY and SVGAGI. V dropped 2 bases and J dropped 6 bases, with 17 bases sitting between them. The CDR3 DNA is TGTGCCAGCAGTTACAATATTGGGCCCCAAACCAATGAGCAGTTCTTC. Protein product: CASSYNIGPQTNEQFF.

The chain combines TRBV4-3 with TRBJ2-7, with D maybe TRBD2 (6 bases). The CDR3 is made up of 15 amino acids. Per germline, CDR1 LGHNA and CDR2 YSLEER. Trimming shortened V by 0 bases and J by 3 bases, and 12 bases separated the two germline ends. The CDR3 region has the DNA TGCGCCAGCAGCCAAGATCGACGGGAGAGCTACGAGCAGTACTTC. Its protein is CASSQDRRESYEQYF.

The genes are TRBV5-1 and TRBJ2-7; D perhaps matches TRBD2 (5 bases). The CDR3 totals 15 residues. V lost 0 bases and J lost 4, with 14 bases in between. Germline V gene data show CDR1 as SGHRS and CDR2 as YFSETQ. The CDR3 sequence is CASSLGGGRSYEQYF. The CDR3 bases are TGCGCCAGCAGCTTGGGTGGCGGGCGCTCATACGAGCAGTACTTC. Variable domain in full (rest from reference TRBV5-1 and TRBJ2-7): KAGVTQTPRYLIKTRGQQVTLSCSPISGHRSVSWYQQTPGQGLQFLFEYFSETQRNKGNFPGRFSGRQFSNSRSEMNVSTLELGDSALYLCASSLGGGRSYEQYFGPGTRLTVT.

The V gene is TRBV29-1, the J gene TRBJ2-1; 11 bases fit TRBD1. Germline CDR1 SQVTM, CDR2 ANQGSEA. Germline trimming cut 3 bases from V and 0 bases from J; bases unmatched to any gene: 4. The CDR3 length is 16 residues. CDR3 sequence reads: CSVESGQGGSYNEQFF. Here the CDR3 DNA reads TGCAGCGTTGAGTCGGGACAGGGGGGCTCCTACAATGAGCAGTTCTTC.

The rearrangement links TRBV9 to TRBJ1-2; TRBD1 agrees at 7 bases. CDR3 size: 16 residues. V was pared by 2 bases and J by 1 base, with 8 bases of the junction left unmatched. The germline CDR1 and CDR2 sequences are SGDLS and YYNGEE. This chain's CDR3 is CASSVGAGGFNYGYTF. CDR3 bases: TGTGCCAGCAGCGTGGGGGCAGGGGGTTTTAACTATGGCTACACCTTC.

This sequence joins TRBV30 and TRBJ1-2, with D perhaps matching TRBD1 (5 bases). Trimming cost V 4 bases and J 4 bases, with 13 bases left between them. The CDR3 extends over 13 amino acids. Germline CDR1 reads GTSNPN; CDR2 reads SVGIG (reference sequence). CDR3 DNA: TGTGCCTGGAATACAAGGGGAAGCTATGGCTACACCTTC. Protein: CAWNTRGSYGYTF.

The CDR3, as DNA: TGTGCCAGCAGCTTGTGGGGGCTCGGCAATCAGCCCCAGCATTTT. Protein product: CASSLWGLGNQPQHF. The chain couples TRBV5-8 to TRBJ1-5; D perhaps matches TRBD1 (6 bases). Trimming removed 1 base at V and 2 bases at J, with 10 bases between. The CDR3 has 15 residues. CDR1 and CDR2 from the germline V gene are SGHTS and YDEGEE.

The V gene is TRBV2, the J gene TRBJ1-2, with 8 bases matching TRBD1. The CDR3 has 13 amino acids. The germline V gene has CDR1 SNHLY and CDR2 FYNNEI. The junction had 3 bases not matched to a gene; V was cut back by 8 bases and J by 1 base. The CDR3 reads CASGTGGNYGYTF. Written as DNA, the CDR3 is TGTGCCAGCGGAACAGGGGGTAACTATGGCTACACCTTC.

The chain combines TRBV29-1 with TRBJ1-1; 8 bases match TRBD1. The J segment lost 1 base and the V segment lost 5 bases, leaving 0 bases of the junction unmatched. From germline, CDR1 is SQVTM and CDR2 ANQGSEA. CDR3 length equals 12 residues. The CDR3 protein is CSVQGANTEAFF. The CDR3 DNA reads TGCAGCGTTCAGGGGGCGAACACTGAAGCTTTCTTT.

The chain uses TRBV2 and TRBJ2-1; TRBD2 aligns across 8 bases. The CDR3 consists of 14 residues. The junction had 3 bases not matched to a gene; V was cut back by 6 bases and J by 2 bases. Germline CDR1 and CDR2: SNHLY and FYNNEI. In DNA form, the CDR3 reads TGTGCCAGCAGCCGACTAGCGACCTACAATGAGCAGTTCTTC. Translation: CASSRLATYNEQFF.

The rearrangement uses TRBV28 and TRBJ1-2, with 7 bases that match TRBD1. This CDR3 spans 18 amino acids. Germline-derived CDR1 and CDR2 are MDHEN and SYDVKM. The V segment lost 5 bases and the J segment 0 bases; nucleotides outside the gene matches: 15. The CDR3 DNA sequence: TGTGCCAGCAGTATTCCCCGGGACAGAGACCCGGCTAACTATGGCTACACCTTC. Translating it yields CASSIPRDRDPANYGYTF.

This sequence joins TRBV29-1 and TRBJ2-3; D uncertain. Looked up from germline, CDR1 is SQVTM and CDR2 is ANQGSEA. Trimming stripped 6 bases from V and 4 bases from J, with 8 bases between. The CDR3 is 11 amino acids. DNA for the CDR3: TGCAGCGTCAGAGGCTCAGATACGCAGTATTTT. It is translated as CSVRGSDTQYF.

This chain connects TRBV27 to TRBJ2-7; 12 nucleotides align to TRBD2. V shed 8 bases and J 6 bases; nucleotides not matched to a gene: 8. CDR1 and CDR2 (germline): MNHEY, SMNVEV (reference sequence). The CDR3 runs 14 residues. The CDR3 sequence: CASLGLAGPSEQYF. The CDR3 nucleotides are TGTGCCAGCCTTGGACTAGCGGGACCCTCCGAGCAGTACTTC.

This rearrangement joins TRBV9 to TRBJ2-2; D unresolved. The CDR3 is 11 amino acids. With 3 bases removed from V and 6 bases from J, the gap between germline ends came to 3 bases. In germline, CDR1 is SGDLS, CDR2 YYNGEE. DNA of the CDR3: TGTGCCAGCAGCGCGGCCGGGGAGCTGTTTTTT. This sequence encodes CASSAAGELFF.